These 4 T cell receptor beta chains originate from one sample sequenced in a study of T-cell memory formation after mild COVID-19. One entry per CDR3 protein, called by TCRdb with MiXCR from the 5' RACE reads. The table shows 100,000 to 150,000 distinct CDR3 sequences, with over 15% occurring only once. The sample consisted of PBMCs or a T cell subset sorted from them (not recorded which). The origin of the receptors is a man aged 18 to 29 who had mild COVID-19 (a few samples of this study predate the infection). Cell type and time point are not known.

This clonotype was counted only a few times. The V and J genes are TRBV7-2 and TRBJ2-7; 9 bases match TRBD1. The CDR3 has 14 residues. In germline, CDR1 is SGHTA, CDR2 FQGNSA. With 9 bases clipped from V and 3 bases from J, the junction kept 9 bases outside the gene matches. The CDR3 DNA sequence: TGTGCCAGTTCAGAAGGGACAGGGATCTACGAGCAGTACTTC. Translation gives CASSEGTGIYEQYF.

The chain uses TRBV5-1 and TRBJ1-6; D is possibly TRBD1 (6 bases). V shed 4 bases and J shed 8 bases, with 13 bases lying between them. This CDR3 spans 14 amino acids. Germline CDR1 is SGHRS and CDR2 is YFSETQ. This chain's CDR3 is CASSLQGLDSPLHF. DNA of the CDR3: TGCGCCAGCAGCCTACAGGGCTTGGATTCACCCCTCCACTTT.

The CDR3, as DNA: TGTGCCAGCAGCGTAGTAGGACTAGCGGGGGGGCCGTCCTACAATGAGCAGTTCTTC. This translates into CASSVVGLAGGPSYNEQFF. This chain connects TRBV9 to TRBJ2-1; TRBD2 matches at 15 bases. Unmatched junction bases numbered 5, after V lost 0 bases and J lost 1 base. Germline lookup yields CDR1 SGDLS and CDR2 YYNGEE. The CDR3 totals 19 residues.

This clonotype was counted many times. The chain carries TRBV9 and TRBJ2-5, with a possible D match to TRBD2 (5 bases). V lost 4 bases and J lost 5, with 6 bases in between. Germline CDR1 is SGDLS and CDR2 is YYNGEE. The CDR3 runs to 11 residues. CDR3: CASSRGETQYF. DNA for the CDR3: TGTGCCAGCAGCCGGGGTGAGACCCAGTACTTC.